This T cell receptor beta chain was observed in a study of T-cell memory formation after mild COVID-19. Across the study: Clustering of TCRs was largely donor specific. Whole-study results and caveats: Memory cells collected pre-infection included some clones that later responded, suggesting cross-reactive memory joined. Contracting CD4+ clones lay largely in CM and EM, with CD8+ ones residing in EMRA. The second-wave clones peaking on day 37 were not confirmed as SARS-CoV-2-specific.

Per germline, CDR1 SGDLS and CDR2 YYNGEE. V lost 5 bases to trimming and J lost 8 bases, with 18 bases between them. CDR3 length: 14 amino acids. This clonotype was detected only a few times. Its cognate antigen is unknown. One entry per CDR3 protein, called by TCRdb with MiXCR from the 5' RACE reads. The data hold approximately 490,000 distinct CDR3 sequences, with about 20% observed a single time. The specimen sequenced was PBMCs or a T cell subset sorted from them (not recorded which). The TCR originated in an adult woman who had mild COVID-19 (a few samples of this study predate the infection). Cell type and time point are not known. The chain recombines TRBV9 with TRBJ2-3, with D unresolved. As DNA, the CDR3 is TGTGCCAGCAGTGCCCCCCTTGGGGTTGTTACGCAGTATTTT. Translating it yields CASSAPLGVVTQYF.